This TCR beta chain was observed in a study of cytomegalovirus exposure and HLA in healthy donors (dated by TCRdb to the late 2010s). Regarding the study in general: According to an earlier analysis of 550 to 700 of the donors, roughly 180 million T cells yielded roughly 110 million unique TCR beta sequences and about 280 Gb of sequence data. An early release that covered 640 HLA-typed donors contained around 300 gigabases of sequencing data and 75 million to 100 million unique TCR sequences. Of the approximately 400 genotyped donors, about 84% fell in the genetic ancestry cluster associated with self-reported Caucasian donors. The study aimed to test whether signatures of past pathogen exposure could be identified by cataloging public T cell receptors. The study profiled the T cell repertoires of 550 to 700 subjects by immunosequencing and related them to cytomegalovirus serostatus. Besides the first cohort of roughly 700 subjects, a separate validation cohort made up of over a hundred different subjects was used. High-throughput TCR immunosequencing, statistical association of individual TCRs with disease status, and machine learning were combined to predict cytomegalovirus infection status. A later analysis re-analyzed previously published TCR beta repertoires from roughly 690 donors and added high-resolution HLA genotyping to study TCR occurrence patterns. In the later analysis, no new phenotypic data were used to find candidate immune exposures; instead, reliance was placed on TCR beta sequences and their occurrence across donors. An earlier analysis of approximately 500 of the donors applied high-throughput TCR beta sequencing to assess whether each TCR beta V gene segment acted as functional or pseudogenic. Donor age, sex, ethnicity and CMV serostatus were compiled together with the repertoire data. Genome-wide SNP genotypes for about 60% of the roughly 700 donors were used in a later genetic analysis, which treated that subset as a discovery cohort. All discovery cohort repertoires had been generated on a single sequencing platform. HLA typing covered class I and class II loci at four-digit resolution. Typing coverage varied by locus: about 629-630 donors for A, B, C, DRB1 and DQB1; around 560 for DQA1; about 590 for DPA1; 450 to 480 for DPB1. Roughly 5 DR-DQ haplotypes were handled as single units for association and clustering, since linkage in the cohort was strong. Across about 370 genotyped donors of the cohort, an average of about 240,000 unique TCR beta nucleotide sequences per donor were sequenced, and 15% to 20% of those sequences were non-productive.

From its cysteine to its phenylalanine, the CDR3 spans 14 amino acids. CDR3 DNA is the only sequence kept; it has 42 bases, read in frame from the first base. CDR1 and CDR2 were assigned from the germline V gene as SGHRS and YFSETQ. This clone has just a few counts. The antigen it binds to is not known. No quality values exist for individual bases; no much larger clone is one base distant. Findings and caveats that apply to the study as a whole: A further reported finding was that TCR beta sequences accurately predicted the HLA-A and HLA-B alleles for most subjects in the first cohort. Most TCR sequences were seen in very few donors, while some public TCRs were found in many individuals. According to the authors, the approach could potentially be generalized to other disease states and immunological phenotypes. Presence/absence analyses assumed roughly uniform sequencing depth across donors, an assumption that may not hold. For the cohort, immune exposure information was limited to CMV serostatus. In an earlier analysis of more than 450 of the donors, most TCR beta V segments were observed in productive rearrangements about 87% or about 30% of the time, broadly matching IMGT annotations. Some IMGT-functional V segments, including TRBV6-2 and TRBV6-3, could not be told apart with the 87-base-pair reads, so those segments were excluded. Linkage disequilibrium might explain the correlated functional status among segregating V segments, but an unknown experimental factor could not be excluded. The cohort was sequenced for TCR beta chains only, and without alpha or paired-chain data the features that could be detected were limited. The classifier was reported to diagnose cytomegalovirus status with high specificity and sensitivity in both the original cohort and the validation cohort. HLA typing was unavailable for some donors at each locus, so association tests used only the typed subset. The sequencing pipeline was judged likely to have produced a cluster of highly shared sequence variants as a technical artifact. In a later analysis, TCR association rates were found to vary across HLA loci, with the most associated TCRs seen for DRB1 alleles and the fewest for HLA-C alleles. Specific HLA alleles were associated with 16,951 TCR beta sequences at a false discovery rate of 0.05 in a later analysis. Because counts were too low, about 18 rarely observed V segments, including chromosome 9 orphons, were excluded from the earlier analysis of several hundred of the donors. A few of the identified cytomegalovirus-associated TCR beta chains were confirmed in vitro to be specific for cytomegalovirus antigens. Most CMV-associated TCR beta chains appeared to be HLA-restricted in a later analysis, and the HLA associations seemed to be driven largely by CMV exposure. The study listed 164 TCR beta chains as associated with cytomegalovirus. A later genetic analysis reported fewer N-insertions in productive TCRs among donors in an Asian-associated ancestry cluster than the roughly 620-donor mean. V-gene and J-gene trimming of TCR beta chains was associated with a missense DCLRE1C variant in a later genetic analysis, and the association was replicated in an independent cohort. Several of the top co-occurrence clusters appeared to be linked to parvovirus B19, influenza, CMV and Epstein-Barr virus, according to a later analysis. When HLA alleles, especially DR and DQ, strongly co-occurred, attributing TCR associations to individual alleles was difficult. A later analysis found that HLA-associated TCR beta chains were more clonally expanded and had lower generation probabilities than equally common non-associated chains.

Receptor libraries were prepared by the immunoSEQ multiplex PCR assay. A mixture of 60 forward primers for TCR Vbeta segments and 13 reverse primers for TCR Jbeta segments was used in the multiplex PCR. The CDR3 region of rearranged TCR beta genes was amplified from genomic DNA by a multiplex PCR assay. Amplified TCR beta libraries were sequenced as 87-base-pair reads on the Illumina HiSeq System. Turning to the authors' computational methods: A later analysis counted 65 million to 90 million unique TCR beta chains across the 600 to 850 repertoires, and roughly 9.9 million of these chains were shared by at least two donors. Raw reads were error-corrected and collapsed into unique sequences with a nearest-neighbor algorithm that merged closely related sequences to remove PCR and sequencing errors. To assign V, D and J gene segments, CDR3 sequences were aligned to IMGT reference sequences. For a sequence to be retained, a match of at least six nucleotides was required to both a V gene segment and a J gene segment. Rearrangements were called productive when the CDR3 lacked stop codons and stayed in frame with V and J; all others were non-productive. CDR3 was defined by IMGT convention, running from the second conserved V-encoded cysteine to the conserved J-encoded phenylalanine. The earlier analysis of approximately 500 of the donors excluded sequences that lacked an unambiguous match to a single V gene segment. An earlier analysis of 587 of the donors classified V segments as functional when productive rearrangements were above 56.7% and as segregating when the standard deviation between donors was above 5%. A statistical classification framework was built for diagnosing cytomegalovirus status from the catalog of TCR beta chain sequences. V and J gene assignment, in a later analysis, came from comparing TCR nucleotide sequences with IMGT/GENE-DB human TR gene sequences. A later analysis assigned CDR3 sequences and most-parsimonious VDJ recombination scenarios with the TCRdist pipeline. A later analysis defined each TCR beta chain by its CDR3 amino acid sequence plus V-gene family, and excluded reads lacking a unique V-gene family. As a way to deal with suspected cross-contamination and a sequencing artifact, a later analysis dropped 450 to 700 nucleotide sequences that were highly shared and had low generation probability. In a later analysis, a clonal expansion index was calculated for each public chain from normalized within-repertoire ranks of inferred template counts. A later analysis computed generation probabilities with a VDJ recombination model fitted to out-of-frame rearrangements, and checked the results against IGoR. In a later analysis, TCR-TCR, TCR-HLA and TCR-CMV co-occurrence was scored with hypergeometric tests, and a repertoire-size bias correction was applied to TCR pairs. To estimate false discovery rates, a later analysis permuted the HLA or CMV assignments 20 times. In a later analysis, co-occurring TCRs were grouped using DBSCAN, with TCRdist sequence similarity added in when clustering inside HLA-allele-positive subsets. Repertoires with fewer than 30,000 or more than 120,000 public chains were left out of co-occurrence clustering, as were about five repertoires with anomalous nucleotide sharing. Here the immuneACCESS table is served through TCRdb, limited to in-frame sequences with V and J called. Missing clones are a known gap in these copies; in checked studies unresolved V genes cover under half, and the rest lacks a known reason. D and trimming were read from the DNA, whereas the V and J calls and clone size are those reported in that table. The sample data list roughly 110,000 clones, and about 70% of these were observed just once. Together, the top ten hold approximately 2% of the sample.

The cohort comprised 710 or so healthy bone marrow donors. At the time of sampling, every cohort member was nominally healthy, though immune exposures that went unrecorded were likely present. CMV serostatus was recorded as positive for about 300 and negative for 352 of the 666 cohort members, whereas no CMV serostatus was recorded for the donor in question. Every donor gave a peripheral blood sample, and the peripheral blood mononuclear cells from that sample were used for TCR beta sequencing. Genomic DNA was extracted from the blood cell samples with the Qiagen DNeasy Blood Extraction Kit. The chain uses TRBV5-1 and TRBJ2-5; TRBD1 aligns with 7 central bases. The J call is in doubt because the DNA end fits TRBJ2-7 better. Sequences were obtained from PBMCs. The origin of this receptor is a human donor in good health. The CDR3 reads CASSPRQGRNEQYF. Here is the DNA: TGCGCCAGCAGCCCTCGACAGGGACGGAACGAGCAGTACTTC.